This T cell receptor beta chain was identified in a study of OX40 agonist ivuxolimab in advanced cancers. Study-wide background: The patients received agonistic anti-OX40 (CD134) antibody ivuxolimab.

TCRdb's copy holds only in-frame clones and misses some; the assay was immunoSEQ multiplex PCR. Among about 77,000 clones listed, around nine tenths were seen once. Germline V CDR1 and CDR2: SGHRS, YFSETQ. The CDR3 has 15 residues. J was trimmed by 9 bases and V by 0 bases; bases with no gene match: 6. This chain connects TRBV5-1 to TRBJ2-1, with 10 nucleotides matching TRBD2. This clonotype was sampled from an adult with an advanced solid tumor such as melanoma, head and neck, liver or kidney cancer. This specimen consisted of CD4+ or CD8+ T cells sorted from blood, obtained in a trial of the OX40 agonist ivuxolimab. CDR3: CASSLVPSGSSEQFF. DNA for the CDR3: TGCGCCAGCAGCTTGGTGCCTAGCGGGAGTAGTGAGCAGTTCTTC.